Below are 26 T cell receptor beta chains sequenced from a single sample in a study of human T cells and chemical hapten exposure. TCRdb passed the RACE reads through MiXCR, listing each CDR3 protein once. The table has around 190,000 distinct CDR3 sequences, around 22% seen once. Time point of the sample: patch test 1, 2 weeks after DPC sensitization. Treatment reported: therapeutic diphenylcyclopropenone sensitization with weekly scalp DPC. This specimen was whole blood, taken in connection with sensitization to the hapten diphenylcyclopropenone (DPC). These receptors were obtained from a woman between 45 and 65 years old with alopecia areata. Some clones in this sample may be carry-over from other donors' samples.

The V gene is TRBV30, the J gene TRBJ1-2; D may be TRBD1 (5 bases). The CDR3 extends over 15 amino acids. Germline values: CDR1 GTSNPN, CDR2 SVGIG (reference sequence). Trimming removed 1 base at V and 0 bases at J, with 12 bases between. The CDR3 nucleotides read TGTGCCTGGAGTGGGGGACTCGCCGCTAACTATGGCTACACCTTC. It yields the protein CAWSGGLAANYGYTF.

This rearrangement joins TRBV7-9 to TRBJ1-5; no firm D call. In germline, CDR1 is SEHNR, CDR2 FQNEAQ (reference sequence). The V and J ends lost 2 bases and 0 bases respectively, with 11 bases between them. The CDR3 has 16 residues. CDR3 amino acids: CASSLWGADSNQPQHF. In nucleotides, the CDR3 is TGTGCCAGCAGCTTATGGGGAGCTGATAGCAATCAGCCCCAGCATTTT.

The V call is TRBV3-1, the J call TRBJ2-7; D is undetermined. This CDR3 region has 14 residues. The V end was cut by 0 bases, the J end by 5 bases, with 11 bases between. Germline-derived CDR1 and CDR2 are LGHDT and YNNKEL (reference sequence). CDR3 residues: CASSQDPTRNEQYF. The CDR3 nucleotides are TGTGCCAGCAGCCAAGATCCCACCCGCAACGAGCAGTACTTC.

V gene TRBV9 combines with J gene TRBJ2-1, with D unclear. The germline V gene has CDR1 SGDLS and CDR2 YYNGEE. This CDR3 is built from 16 residues. The V end lost 0 bases, the J end lost 0 bases, and 10 bases lay between the germline ends. The CDR3 is CASSVGPLSSYNEQFF. CDR3 DNA sequence: TGTGCCAGCAGCGTAGGACCACTAAGCTCCTACAATGAGCAGTTCTTC.

The chain carries TRBV27 and TRBJ2-2, with 8 positions matching TRBD2. The CDR3 extends over 16 amino acids. Germline CDR1 and CDR2: MNHEY and SMNVEV (reference sequence). V gave up 6 bases and J gave up 4 bases; unmatched junction bases: 10. For the CDR3, the DNA is TGTGCCAGCAGCAGGACTAGCACCTATTCCACCGGGGAGCTGTTTTTT. It specifies CASSRTSTYSTGELFF.

This clonotype was observed a few times. The chain uses TRBV29-1 and TRBJ1-5; the D is unclear. The CDR3 is made up of 13 amino acids. The germline gives CDR1 SQVTM, CDR2 ANQGSEA. Trimming cost V 4 bases and J 0 bases, with 7 bases left between them. In DNA, the CDR3 is TGCAGCGTTGGTGGGGATAGCAATCAGCCCCAGCATTTT. Translated: CSVGGDSNQPQHF.

This clonotype was recorded a few times. This CDR3 reads CASSLRAGSSYNEQFF. The DNA for the CDR3 is TGCGCCAGCAGCTTACGAGCGGGGAGCTCCTACAATGAGCAGTTCTTC. This chain joins TRBV5-1 and TRBJ2-1, with 7 bases fitting TRBD2. Germline CDR1 and CDR2: SGHRS and YFSETQ. CDR3 size: 16 residues. V shed 2 bases and J 0 bases; nucleotides not matched to a gene: 5. Full variable domain (missing parts from reference TRBV5-1 and TRBJ2-1): KAGVTQTPRYLIKTRGQQVTLSCSPISGHRSVSWYQQTPGQGLQFLFEYFSETQRNKGNFPGRFSGRQFSNSRSEMNVSTLELGDSALYLCASSLRAGSSYNEQFFGPGTRLTVL.

J is TRBJ1-3 and V is TRBV2; D gene unclear. The V end was cut by 6 bases, the J end by 14 bases, with 14 bases between. The CDR3 covers 11 residues. Germline V lookup: CDR1 SNHLY, CDR2 FYNNEI. The CDR3 region has the DNA TGTGCCAGCAGGGGCGGAAAAGGTTTATATTTT. It specifies CASRGGKGLYF.

The table lists this clonotype with a few counts. The chain combines TRBV10-2 with TRBJ2-1, with 7 positions matching TRBD2. CDR1 and CDR2 from the germline V gene are WSHSY and SAAADI. The CDR3 spans 14 residues. J was trimmed by 8 bases and V by 6 bases; bases with no gene match: 10. This CDR3 reads CASRDGLEWDEQFF. Written as DNA, the CDR3 is TGCGCCAGCAGGGATGGACTAGAGTGGGATGAGCAGTTCTTC.

This clonotype was recorded at least ten times. The V and J genes are TRBV18 and TRBJ1-1, with TRBD1 matching over 8 bases. This CDR3 has 17 amino acids. Germline lookup yields CDR1 KGHSH and CDR2 LQKENI. The ends lost 6 bases at V and 5 bases at J; junction bases unmatched: 17. Here the CDR3 reads CASSDAQGAVTSTEAFF. The DNA for the CDR3 is TGTGCCAGCTCGGACGCTCAGGGGGCTGTGACGAGTACTGAAGCTTTCTTT. The variable domain in full, completed from reference TRBV18 and TRBJ1-1, reads NAGVMQNPRHLVRRRGQEARLRCSPMKGHSHVYWYRQLPEEGLKFMVYLQKENIIDESGMPKERFSAEFPKEGPSILRIQQVVRGDSAAYFCASSDAQGAVTSTEAFFGQGTRLTVV.

This clonotype was picked up a small number of times. The chain couples TRBV18 to TRBJ2-7, with 9 bases fitting TRBD2. The junction had 11 bases not matched to a gene; V was cut back by 3 bases and J by 5 bases. This CDR3 has 16 residues. CDR1 KGHSH and CDR2 LQKENI come from the germline V gene. The CDR3 region is CASSPTNSGSGDEQYF. CDR3 DNA sequence: TGTGCCAGCTCACCCACAAATAGCGGGAGTGGAGACGAGCAGTACTTC.

In its sample, this clonotype was seen a few times. DNA of the CDR3: TGCAGCGTGGTCCGTGAGACCCAGTACTTC. As protein: CSVVRETQYF. The V and J genes are TRBV29-1 and TRBJ2-5; D remains ambiguous. This CDR3 contains 10 residues. V lost 6 bases and J 5 bases, leaving 7 bases between the germline ends. Per the germline V gene, CDR1 is SQVTM and CDR2 is ANQGSEA.

The gene calls are TRBV10-3 and TRBJ2-1; no reliable D call. Germline CDR1 ENHRY, CDR2 SYGVKD. The length of the CDR3 is 13 residues. Trimming removed 1 base from V and 10 bases from J, with 11 bases in between. The CDR3 bases are TGTGCCATCAGTGAGTTGAAGACTGAAGAGCAGTTCTTC. It encodes CAISELKTEEQFF.

There are a few counts of this clonotype. The chain couples TRBV10-3 to TRBJ2-3; D ambiguous. Between the trimmed V and J ends, which lost 1 base and 14 bases, there was a span of 19 bases. The CDR3 has 14 residues. The germline V gene encodes CDR1 ENHRY and CDR2 SYGVKD. The DNA for the CDR3 is TGTGCCATCAGTGAGTTTGGCGCAACCCCTCGGATGTATTTT. Translated: CAISEFGATPRMYF.

The chain links TRBV9 to TRBJ2-5; 9 nucleotides align to TRBD1. The germline V gene has CDR1 SGDLS and CDR2 YYNGEE. The junction had 4 bases not matched to a gene; V was cut back by 0 bases and J by 4 bases. The CDR3 is made up of 15 amino acids. CDR3 in DNA: TGTGCCAGCAGCGTAGTAACAGGGGGCCGAGAGACCCAGTACTTC. It encodes CASSVVTGGRETQYF. Looking up the rest from reference TRBV9 and TRBJ2-5 gives the full variable domain: DSGVTQTPKHLITATGQRVTLRCSPRSGDLSVYWYQQSLDQGLQFLIQYYNGEERAKGNILERFSAQQFPDLHSELNLSSLELGDSALYFCASSVVTGGRETQYFGPGTRLLVL.

The rearrangement joins TRBV24-1 to TRBJ1-5; no clear D. Trimming removed 7 bases at V and 6 bases at J, with 9 bases between. The CDR3 runs to 12 residues. Germline loops: CDR1 KGHDR, CDR2 SFDVKD. CDR3 residues: CATSAKTQPQHF. The CDR3 nucleotides read TGTGCCACCAGCGCAAAAACTCAGCCCCAGCATTTT.

The chain employs TRBV7-9 and TRBJ2-1; a weak D match, TRBD1 (5 bases). V was shortened by 4 bases and J by 1 base, with 11 bases between the two germline ends. The CDR3 consists of 15 residues. Germline CDR1 SEHNR, CDR2 FQNEAQ (reference sequence). The CDR3 here is CASSSGFGSYNEQFF. CDR3 coding DNA: TGTGCCAGCAGCTCAGGGTTTGGGTCCTACAATGAGCAGTTCTTC.

This clonotype was seen a few times. The V gene is TRBV18, the J gene TRBJ2-7; D gene ambiguous. V was clipped by 6 bases and J by 3 bases, with 18 bases between them. The CDR3 has 15 residues. Germline V gene lookup returns CDR1 KGHSH and CDR2 LQKENI. CDR3 sequence: CASSPRVAGNYEQYF. The CDR3 DNA follows: TGTGCCAGCTCCCCGCGCGTGGCAGGAAACTACGAGCAGTACTTC.

This clonotype has only a few counts. Here the CDR3 reads CATRDSRRRGQPQHF. The CDR3, as DNA: TGTGCCACCCGGGACAGCCGCCGCCGGGGGCAGCCCCAGCATTTT. The chain joins TRBV2 to TRBJ1-5; 7 bases agree with TRBD1. CDR1 is SNHLY, CDR2 FYNNEI, per germline. Trimming cost V 10 bases and J 7 bases; bases outside gene matches: 16. The CDR3 extends over 15 amino acids. The full variable domain, completed using reference TRBV2 and TRBJ1-5, is EPEVTQTPSHQVTQMGQEVILRCVPISNHLYFYWYRQILGQKVEFLVSFYNNEISEKSEIFDDQFSVERPDGSNFTLKIRSTKLEDSAMYFCATRDSRRRGQPQHFGDGTRLSIL.

This chain connects TRBV12-3 or TRBV12-4 to TRBJ2-5; tentatively, D is TRBD2 (5 bases). V was clipped by 5 bases and J by 7 bases, with 11 bases between them. The CDR3 covers 12 residues. DNA of the CDR3: TGTGCCAGCAGTCCTAGCCCGGGGACCCAGTACTTC. It is translated as CASSPSPGTQYF.

The V and J genes are TRBV28 and TRBJ1-4; no reliable D call. The CDR3 consists of 14 residues. Trimming took off 7 bases at V and 1 base at J, with 10 bases between the two ends. CDR1 and CDR2 from the germline V gene are MDHEN and SYDVKM. The DNA for the CDR3 is TGTGCCAGCACTGACACGGGAACTAATGAAAAACTGTTTTTT. Its protein product is CASTDTGTNEKLFF.

This clonotype was detected a few times. This chain joins TRBV29-1 and TRBJ1-2; TRBD1 is a possible D gene (6 bases). CDR1 is SQVTM, CDR2 ANQGSEA, per germline. The CDR3 length is 14 residues. The ends were cut back, 7 bases at V and 3 bases at J, with 18 bases in the middle. This CDR3 is CSAYITGIDYGYTF. As DNA, the CDR3 is TGCAGCGCCTATATAACAGGGATCGACTATGGCTACACCTTC. The full variable domain, rest sourced from reference TRBV29-1 and TRBJ1-2, is SAVISQKPSRDICQRGTSLTIQCQVDSQVTMMFWYRQQPGQSLTLIATANQGSEATYESGFVIDKFPISRPNLTFSTLTVSNMSPEDSSIYLCSAYITGIDYGYTFGSGTRLTVV.

The genes are TRBV4-2 and TRBJ2-7; 7 bases map to TRBD2. Trimming removed 1 base from V and 4 bases from J; junction bases left unmatched: 19. This CDR3 has 19 amino acids. Germline V CDR1 and CDR2: LGHNA, YNFKEQ. This CDR3 reads CASSQVPGPTGGPAYEQYF. DNA of the CDR3: TGTGCCAGCAGCCAAGTCCCGGGGCCAACGGGAGGCCCTGCGTACGAGCAGTACTTC.

The J gene is TRBJ1-3, the V gene TRBV5-6; TRBD1 might be the D (6 bases). The CDR3 has 15 residues. CDR1 SGHDT and CDR2 YYEEEE come from the germline V gene. The V and J ends lost 0 bases and 0 bases respectively, with 7 bases between them. CDR3 nucleotides: TGTGCCAGCAGCTTGGAACAGGGCTCTGGAAACACCATATATTTT. It yields the protein CASSLEQGSGNTIYF.

This clonotype was counted only a few times. The CDR3, as DNA: TGCAGTGCTCGAGGGACTAGCGGAAGAGATACGCAGTATTTT. Translated, it gives CSARGTSGRDTQYF. The chain employs TRBV20-1 and TRBJ2-3, with 11 bases aligning to TRBD2. This CDR3 region has 14 residues. The V and J ends lost 5 bases and 5 bases, in that order; junction bases with no gene match: 6. Germline CDR1 DFQATT, CDR2 SNEGSKA (reference sequence).

This clonotype was seen many times. The chain carries TRBV6-6 and TRBJ2-3, with D hard to call. The CDR3 is 13 amino acids. V was cut by 7 bases and J by 6 bases, with 14 bases left in between. Germline CDR1 and CDR2: MNHNY and SVGAGI (reference sequence). CDR3 sequence reads: CASNSRPGDTQYF. CDR3 bases: TGTGCCAGCAACAGCAGACCCGGGGATACGCAGTATTTT.